This TCR beta chain comes out of a study of Ad26.COV2.S vaccination and SARS-CoV-2 variants. TCRdb's copy holds only in-frame clones and misses some; the assay was immunoSEQ multiplex PCR. The data show 430,000 or so clones, with roughly 87% seen just once and about 2.7% held by the top ten. The CDR3 is 13 residues long. Germline V gene lookup returns CDR1 SGHNT and CDR2 YENEEA. V shed 5 bases and J 1 base; nucleotides not matched to a gene: 2. Indicated treatment: about 20 received Ad26.COV2.S at low or high dose, single or two shots; about five received placebo; per-sample allocation not given. Each sample was drawn 63 days after the first injection (of vaccine or placebo).

The chain is built from TRBV11-3 and TRBJ2-7; 7 positions match TRBD1. The sample consisted of peripheral blood, taken in a trial of Ad26.COV2.S vaccine versus placebo. The receptor's source is a person aged 18 to 59 who received the Ad26.COV2.S COVID-19 vaccine or a placebo. The CDR3, as DNA: TGTGCCAGCAGCCAGGGGGTTTCCTACGAGCAGTACGTC. Residues: CASSQGVSYEQYV.